Listed here are 17 T cell receptor beta chains from one sample, sequenced in a study of blood T cell repertoires in COVID-19. Clones were read by immunoSEQ multiplex PCR, and TCRdb kept only the in-frame ones, dropping some. The table shows 300,000 or so clones, with about nine tenths occurring only once. Sequencing input: peripheral blood. These receptors came from a woman in her thirties or forties with acute or convalescent COVID-19.

This clone has more than one count but fewer than ten. The chain recombines TRBV29-1 with TRBJ1-2; maybe TRBD1 (6 bases). Germline CDR1 and CDR2: SQVTM and ANQGSEA. V lost 3 bases and J lost 0, with 8 bases in between. This CDR3 comprises 13 residues. CDR3 in amino acids: CSVDRGANYGYTF. Written as DNA, the CDR3 is TGCAGCGTTGACAGGGGAGCTAACTATGGCTACACCTTC.

In this sample, this clone turned up a few times. The genes are TRBV7-9 and TRBJ1-4, with 10 bases matching TRBD1. CDR1 is SEHNR, CDR2 FQNEAQ, per germline (reference sequence). The CDR3 consists of 17 residues. V was clipped by 3 bases and J by 5 bases; unmatched bases: 9. The CDR3 protein is CASSFGQGGTANEKLFF. CDR3 DNA sequence: TGTGCCAGCAGCTTTGGACAGGGGGGAACGGCGAATGAAAAACTGTTTTTT.

The chain couples TRBV3-1 (or the pseudogene TRBV3-2) to TRBJ2-5; 7 bases are shared with TRBD1. J was trimmed by 4 bases and V by 7 bases; bases with no gene match: 12. The CDR3 length is 15 residues. Germline V gene sequence: CDR1 LGHDT, CDR2 YNNKEL (reference sequence). The CDR3 loop is CASTPGGAKGETQYF. The CDR3 region has the DNA TGTGCCAGCACCCCAGGGGGAGCAAAGGGAGAGACCCAGTACTTC.

CDR3 region: CASSYSRRGGGSYEQYV. The CDR3 DNA reads TGTGCCAGCAGTTACTCGCGGCGGGGGGGAGGATCCTACGAGCAGTACGTC. The V and J genes are TRBV6-2 or TRBV6-3 and TRBJ2-7, with TRBD2 matching over 9 bases. Trimming at V came to 0 bases and at J to 1 base, leaving 7 bases not matched to a gene. CDR3 length: 17 residues. Germline V lookup: CDR1 MNHEY, CDR2 SVGEGT.

This rearrangement joins TRBV5-1 to TRBJ1-1; possible D gene TRBD1, 5 bases. The CDR3 runs 14 residues. The germline V gene encodes CDR1 SGHRS and CDR2 YFSETQ. V lost 4 bases and J lost 1, with 11 bases in between. The CDR3 loop is CASSQQAPNTEAFF. CDR3 in DNA: TGCGCCAGCAGCCAACAGGCCCCGAACACTGAAGCTTTCTTT.

The chain uses TRBV11-2 and TRBJ1-2; no definite D call. Germline CDR1 SGHAT, CDR2 FQNNGV. The V end was cut by 0 bases, the J end by 3 bases, with 8 bases between. The CDR3 is 14 amino acids. DNA for the CDR3: TGTGCCAGCAGCTTAGATAGTCGATACTATGGCTACACCTTC. It codes for CASSLDSRYYGYTF.

This sequence joins TRBV21-1 and TRBJ2-4; the table's D call, TRBD2, has no DNA check behind it. TRBV21-1 is labeled a pseudogene. CDR3 length: 17 residues. Written as DNA, the CDR3 is TGTGCCAGCAGCACCCATCTGGGGGGGCTCGCCAAAAACATTCAGTACTTC. Translation gives CASSTHLGGLAKNIQYF.

The chain recombines TRBV5-4 with TRBJ2-3, with D perhaps TRBD2 (6 bases). The CDR3 has 17 amino acids. Germline loops: CDR1 SGHNT, CDR2 YYREEE (reference sequence). The V and J ends lost 4 bases and 5 bases respectively, with 23 bases between them. The CDR3 loop reads CASSLKEGRPSGDTQYF. The CDR3, as DNA: TGTGCCAGCAGCCTCAAGGAGGGCCGACCCTCGGGAGATACGCAGTATTTT. Drawing the rest from reference TRBV5-4 and TRBJ2-3, the complete variable domain is ETGVTQSPTHLIKTRGQQVTLRCSSQSGHNTVSWYQQALGQGPQFIFQYYREEENGRGNFPPRFSGLQFPNYSSELNVNALELDDSALYLCASSLKEGRPSGDTQYFGPGTRLTVL.

The chain is built from TRBV24-1 and TRBJ1-1, with no clear D. This CDR3 is 13 amino acids long. Germline CDR1 is KGHDR and CDR2 is SFDVKD. Trimming cost V 6 bases and J 1 base, with 8 bases left between them. The CDR3 coding sequence is TGTGCCACCAGTCTTTCAGGGAACACTGAAGCTTTCTTT. Encoded protein: CATSLSGNTEAFF.

The rearrangement links TRBV5-8 to TRBJ1-3; D is unresolved. Germline V gene data show CDR1 as SGHTS and CDR2 as YDEGEE. This CDR3 spans 16 amino acids. V was clipped by 2 bases and J by 0 bases, with 12 bases between them. CDR3 amino acids: CASSLRETSSGNTIYF. DNA for the CDR3: TGTGCCAGCAGCTTAAGGGAGACGAGCTCTGGAAACACCATATATTTT.

V usage is TRBV3-1 (or the pseudogene TRBV3-2) and J usage is TRBJ2-1; TRBD2 might be the D (6 bases). Deletions cut 4 bases from V and 8 bases from J, with 21 bases between. The CDR3 covers 16 residues. CDR1 is LGHDT and CDR2 is YNNKEL in the germline V gene (reference sequence). The CDR3: CASSPTARGGDHEQFF. CDR3 in DNA: TGTGCCAGCAGCCCCACGGCTCGAGGCGGGGACCATGAGCAGTTCTTC.

CDR3 nucleotide sequence: TGTGCCATCAGTGAGTCGGAAACAGGACCCAACTCCTACAATGAGCAGTTCTTC. Amino acids: CAISESETGPNSYNEQFF. This rearrangement joins TRBV10-3 to TRBJ2-1; D possibly corresponds to TRBD1 (5 bases). This CDR3 has 18 amino acids. CDR1 and CDR2 from the germline V gene are ENHRY and SYGVKD. V shed 0 bases and J shed 0 bases, with 15 bases lying between them.

The J gene is TRBJ2-7, the V gene TRBV18, with 9 bases fitting TRBD1. V lost 5 bases and J lost 3; bases outside the gene matches: 5. The germline V gene has CDR1 KGHSH and CDR2 LQKENI. CDR3 length: 14 amino acids. The chain's CDR3 is CASSEGGQGYEQYV. In DNA form, the CDR3 reads TGTGCCAGCTCAGAAGGGGGACAGGGCTACGAGCAGTACGTC.

This chain connects TRBV7-8 to TRBJ1-5, with TRBD1 identical over 9 bases. The CDR3 covers 14 residues. Germline V gives CDR1 SGHVS, CDR2 FQNEAQ. Trimming removed 6 bases from V and 4 bases from J; junction bases left unmatched: 4. The CDR3 sequence is CASSTGTGNQPQHF. The CDR3 DNA sequence: TGTGCCAGCAGTACCGGGACAGGGAATCAGCCCCAGCATTTT.

This rearrangement joins TRBV7-6 to TRBJ1-1; the match to TRBD1 covers 11 bases. Germline lookup yields CDR1 SGHVS and CDR2 FNYEAQ. V shed 1 base and J 1 base; nucleotides not matched to a gene: 5. CDR3 length: 17 residues. This chain's CDR3 is CASSLVGTGGWNTEAFF. CDR3 in DNA: TGTGCCAGCAGCTTAGTTGGGACAGGGGGATGGAACACTGAAGCTTTCTTT.

V usage is TRBV6-6 and J usage is TRBJ1-2, with 9 bases aligning to TRBD1. V was pared by 6 bases and J by 8 bases, with 7 bases of the junction left unmatched. CDR3 length: 13 amino acids. CDR1 and CDR2 from the germline V gene are MNHNY and SVGAGI (reference sequence). The CDR3 region is CASSLTGGGGYTF. In DNA form, the CDR3 reads TGTGCCAGCAGCCTCACAGGGGGCGGGGGCTACACCTTC.

The chain carries TRBV25-1 and TRBJ2-1; 8 nucleotides agree with TRBD2. This CDR3 has 16 residues. CDR1 and CDR2 (germline): MGHDK, SYGVNS. Unmatched junction bases numbered 10, after V lost 3 bases and J lost 6 bases. The CDR3 loop reads CASSEAGGFLGNEQFF. As DNA, the CDR3 is TGTGCCAGCAGTGAGGCGGGGGGCTTCCTTGGCAATGAGCAGTTCTTC.